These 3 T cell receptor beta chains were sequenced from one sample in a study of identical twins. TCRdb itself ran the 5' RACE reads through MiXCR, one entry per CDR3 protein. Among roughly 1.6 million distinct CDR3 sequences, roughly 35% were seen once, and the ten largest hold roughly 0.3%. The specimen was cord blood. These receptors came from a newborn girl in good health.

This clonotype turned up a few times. CDR3 sequence (DNA): TGTGCCAGCAGCCAAGATGGGGGGATTATCTATGGCTACACCTTC. Translating it yields CASSQDGGIIYGYTF. This chain links TRBV4-2 with TRBJ1-2, with D perhaps matching TRBD1 (5 bases). V gave up 0 bases and J gave up 4 bases, with 12 bases separating them. Germline CDR1 and CDR2: LGHNA and YNFKEQ. The CDR3 is 15 amino acids.

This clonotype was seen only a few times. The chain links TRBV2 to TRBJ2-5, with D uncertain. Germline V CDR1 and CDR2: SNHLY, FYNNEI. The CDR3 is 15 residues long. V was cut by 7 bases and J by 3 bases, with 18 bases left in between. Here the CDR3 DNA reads TGTGCCAGCACGGCAGGACCGGACCCGAAAGAGACCCAGTACTTC. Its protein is CASTAGPDPKETQYF.

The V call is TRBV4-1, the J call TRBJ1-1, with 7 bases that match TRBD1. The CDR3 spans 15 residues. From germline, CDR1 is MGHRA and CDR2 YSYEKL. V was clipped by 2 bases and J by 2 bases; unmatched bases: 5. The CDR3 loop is CASSQLGTVNTEAFF. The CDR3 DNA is TGCGCCAGCAGCCAACTGGGGACAGTCAACACTGAAGCTTTCTTT.